The 3 T cell receptor beta chains reported below all come from one sample, sequenced in a study of blood T cell repertoires in COVID-19. Data came from immunoSEQ multiplex PCR; TCRdb stores just in-frame clones and leaves some out. The sample carries about 160,000 clones, around 74% recorded once. Sequencing was performed on peripheral blood. These receptors came from a woman aged 60-75 years with COVID-19, enrolled during active disease.

This clone turned up a few times. The chain couples TRBV7-3 to TRBJ2-2, with TRBD2 matching over 12 bases. J was trimmed by 6 bases and V by 4 bases; bases with no gene match: 12. Germline V gives CDR1 SGHTA, CDR2 FQGTGA. CDR3 length equals 18 residues. The CDR3 here is CASSSQGRTSGTPGELFF. The DNA for the CDR3 is TGTGCCAGCAGCTCCCAGGGGCGGACTAGCGGGACCCCCGGGGAGCTGTTTTTT. The whole variable domain, remainder taken from reference TRBV7-3 and TRBJ2-2, is GAGVSQTPSNKVTEKGKYVELRCDPISGHTALYWYRQSLGQGPEFLIYFQGTGAADDSGLPNDRFFAVRPEGSVSTLKIQRTERGDSAVYLCASSSQGRTSGTPGELFFGEGSRLTVL.

The chain couples TRBV5-4 to TRBJ2-1, with a weak D call TRBD2 (6 bases). The CDR3 extends over 12 amino acids. With 4 bases removed from V and 9 bases from J, the gap between germline ends came to 11 bases. CDR1 is SGHNT, CDR2 YYREEE, per germline (reference sequence). The CDR3 DNA reads TGTGCCAGCAGCCATACTAGCTTTGAGCAGTTCTTC. It encodes CASSHTSFEQFF.

This clone was counted only a few times. The chain recombines TRBV12-3 or TRBV12-4 with TRBJ2-7, with TRBD2 matching 7 bases. Unmatched junction bases numbered 4, after V lost 3 bases and J lost 5 bases. The CDR3 runs to 13 residues. DNA for the CDR3: TGTGCCAGCAGTTTCAGGCGGGAGAACGAGCAGTACTTC. Translating gives CASSFRRENEQYF.